The 2 T cell receptor beta chains listed next were all sequenced from one sample in a study of blood T cell repertoires in COVID-19. Using immunoSEQ multiplex PCR, the repertoire was profiled, and TCRdb retains in-frame clones only, with some absent. The sample lists around 290,000 clones; around 87% were seen once. Sequencing was carried out using peripheral blood. These TCRs come from a woman between 45 and 60 years old who had recovered from COVID-19.

The chain couples TRBV21-1 to TRBJ1-3; the table's D call, TRBD1, has no DNA check behind it. TRBV21-1 is shown as a pseudogene. CDR3 length equals 16 residues. CDR3 coding DNA: TGTGCCAGCAGCAAAAACAGGGGGGACTCTGGAAACACCATATATTTT. As protein: CASSKNRGDSGNTIYF.

This clone was observed a handful of times. This sequence joins TRBV19 and TRBJ1-4; TRBD1 matches at 10 bases. Per the germline V gene, CDR1 is LNHDA and CDR2 is SQIVND (reference sequence). V lost 4 bases to trimming and J lost 6 bases; unmatched junction nucleotides: 2. The CDR3 has 14 residues. Here the CDR3 reads CASSTGTGDEKLFF. DNA for the CDR3: TGTGCCAGTAGTACCGGGACAGGGGATGAAAAACTGTTTTTT.